Below are 28 T cell receptor beta chains sequenced from a single sample in a study of shared clonotypes between healthy human individuals. The assay was immunoSEQ multiplex PCR, and TCRdb's table has in-frame clones only and misses some. The data contain millions of clones, roughly nine tenths of them singletons. The sequenced sample consisted of naive CD4+ T cells sorted from blood. Regarding subset: CD45RA+ positively selected. These receptors were taken from a young man in good health.

The chain uses TRBV7-2 and TRBJ2-3; the D gene could be TRBD1 or TRBD2 (5 bases each). Looked up from germline, CDR1 is SGHTA and CDR2 is FQGNSA. CDR3 size: 14 residues. V dropped 1 base and J dropped 2 bases, with 7 bases sitting between them. The CDR3 DNA reads TGTGCCAGCAGCTTAGAGGGACCCACAGATACGCAGTATTTT. It encodes CASSLEGPTDTQYF.

The chain is built from TRBV10-3 and TRBJ2-5; TRBD2 aligns across 13 bases. J was trimmed by 4 bases and V by 6 bases; bases with no gene match: 8. CDR1 is ENHRY and CDR2 is SYGVKD in the germline V gene. The CDR3 is 16 residues long. CDR3 nucleotides: TGTGCCATCAGACCGGGACTAGCGGGACACGGAGAGACCCAGTACTTC. It codes for CAIRPGLAGHGETQYF.

This chain connects TRBV7-9 to TRBJ1-2; D may be TRBD1 (5 bases). The CDR3 contains 16 residues. Per germline, CDR1 SEHNR and CDR2 FQNEAQ (reference sequence). Deletions cut 5 bases from V and 4 bases from J, with 20 bases between. The CDR3 bases are TGTGCCAGCAGCCCTAACAACAATCAGGGATCCTATGGCTACACCTTC. Its protein product is CASSPNNNQGSYGYTF.

The rearrangement links TRBV6-6 to TRBJ1-1; weak D call: TRBD1 (5 bases). The CDR3 contains 14 residues. V dropped 7 bases and J dropped 5 bases, with 17 bases sitting between them. Germline CDR1 MNHNY, CDR2 SVGAGI (reference sequence). CDR3 amino acids: CASTDGGSSTEAFF. For the CDR3, the DNA is TGTGCCAGCACCGACGGGGGGTCTAGTACTGAAGCTTTCTTT.

This CDR3 is CASSLVKGREYEQYF. Here the CDR3 DNA reads TGTGCCAGCAGCTTGGTAAAGGGACGGGAGTACGAGCAGTACTTC. The rearrangement links TRBV5-6 to TRBJ2-7, with D possibly TRBD2 on 6 matching bases. Germline V gene lookup returns CDR1 SGHDT and CDR2 YYEEEE. There are 15 residues in the CDR3. The ends were cut back, 0 bases at V and 4 bases at J, with 14 bases in the middle.

In this sample, this clone turned up once. The chain uses TRBV6-6 and TRBJ2-3, with 8 bases matching TRBD2. Germline V gene data show CDR1 as MNHNY and CDR2 as SVGAGI (reference sequence). V gave up 7 bases and J gave up 4 bases; unmatched junction bases: 7. This CDR3 is built from 14 residues. CDR3 sequence reads: CASTYSGASDTQYF. The CDR3 DNA follows: TGTGCCAGCACCTATAGCGGGGCTTCAGATACGCAGTATTTT.

This clone was picked up one time. The chain couples TRBV18 to TRBJ2-1, with 13 bases identical to TRBD2. CDR1 and CDR2 (germline): KGHSH, LQKENI. V lost 6 bases and J lost 8; bases outside the gene matches: 7. This CDR3 is 15 amino acids long. The chain's CDR3 is CASSPGLAGVHEQFF. Written as DNA, the CDR3 is TGTGCCAGCTCCCCAGGACTAGCGGGAGTTCATGAGCAGTTCTTC.

The DNA of the CDR3 is TGTGCCAGTAGTGACAGCACGGGTAACACTGAAGCTTTCTTT. It yields the protein CASSDSTGNTEAFF. The chain has TRBV19 and TRBJ1-1, with D possibly being TRBD1 (5 bases). V gave up 5 bases and J gave up 2 bases, with 12 bases separating them. The CDR3 covers 14 residues. Looked up from germline, CDR1 is LNHDA and CDR2 is SQIVND (reference sequence).

V usage is TRBV9 and J usage is TRBJ2-7; 8 bases match TRBD2. After removal of 0 bases from V and 1 base from J, the junction contained 6 bases not matched to a gene. In germline, CDR1 is SGDLS, CDR2 YYNGEE. This CDR3 spans 16 amino acids. The CDR3 is CASSVERREESYEQYF. CDR3 nucleotide sequence: TGTGCCAGCAGCGTAGAACGGCGGGAGGAATCCTACGAGCAGTACTTC.

A few counts support this clone. The chain is built from TRBV30 and TRBJ1-1; TRBD1 aligns across 7 bases. The CDR3 loop spans 14 amino acids. V trimming: 4 bases; J trimming: 1 base; junction bases outside the gene matches: 6. Germline loops: CDR1 GTSNPN, CDR2 SVGIG (reference sequence). The CDR3: CAWTPGQRNTEAFF. CDR3 nucleotide sequence: TGTGCCTGGACTCCGGGACAGCGGAACACTGAAGCTTTCTTT.

For this clone: The same CDR3 also results from other DNA sequences found in this sample. The V gene is TRBV2, the J gene TRBJ1-1; 8 nucleotides match TRBD1. V was clipped by 5 bases and J by 1 base; unmatched bases: 3. Germline V lookup: CDR1 SNHLY, CDR2 FYNNEI. The CDR3 has 14 residues. CDR3 loop: CASSPGQGNTEAFF. As DNA, the CDR3 is TGTGCCAGCAGTCCAGGACAGGGGAACACTGAAGCTTTCTTT.

V gene TRBV14 combines with J gene TRBJ2-7; 8 bases agree with TRBD1. J lost 9 bases, V lost 0 bases, and 10 bases had no gene match. The CDR3 consists of 15 residues. Germline V gene lookup returns CDR1 SGHDN and CDR2 FVKESK. The CDR3, as DNA: TGTGCCAGCAGCCAAGACGGTGGACAGGGTACAAGGCAGTACTTC. Protein: CASSQDGGQGTRQYF.

The CDR3 nucleotides are TGTGCCAGCAGCTCGGGACAGGGTAGGATGGCTTTCTTT. Its translation is CASSSGQGRMAFF. This chain connects TRBV7-9 to TRBJ1-1; 9 positions agree with TRBD1. Trimming at V came to 4 bases and at J to 11 bases, leaving 8 bases not matched to a gene. Germline CDR1 and CDR2: SEHNR and FQNEAQ (reference sequence). This CDR3 has 13 amino acids.

The V and J genes are TRBV30 and TRBJ1-5, with D unresolved. CDR3 length: 15 amino acids. Looked up from germline, CDR1 is GTSNPN and CDR2 is SVGIG (reference sequence). V lost 0 bases to trimming and J lost 4 bases, with 13 bases between them. This chain's CDR3 is CAWSVHPAPNQPQHF. The CDR3 DNA reads TGTGCCTGGAGTGTACACCCCGCTCCTAATCAGCCCCAGCATTTT.

This rearrangement joins TRBV9 to TRBJ2-2; 10 positions match TRBD2. The CDR3 runs 16 residues. The junction had 5 bases not matched to a gene; V was cut back by 4 bases and J by 2 bases. Germline CDR1 reads SGDLS; CDR2 reads YYNGEE. CDR3 sequence: CASSPTSGINTGELFF. The CDR3 bases are TGTGCCAGCAGCCCAACTAGCGGGATAAACACCGGGGAGCTGTTTTTT.

This clone was recorded once. The CDR3 reads CASSVGDLRHEQYF. CDR3 bases: TGTGCCAGCAGCGTAGGAGACCTTCGCCACGAGCAGTACTTC. V is TRBV9 and J is TRBJ2-7; D is unresolved. Per germline, CDR1 SGDLS and CDR2 YYNGEE. Trimming removed 0 bases at V and 5 bases at J, with 12 bases between. The CDR3 is 14 amino acids.

J is TRBJ2-5 and V is TRBV19; D is possibly TRBD1 (7 bases). V lost 1 base and J 7 bases, leaving 13 bases between the germline ends. The CDR3 spans 14 residues. Germline V CDR1 and CDR2: LNHDA, SQIVND (reference sequence). The CDR3 nucleotides are TGTGCCAGTAGTATAGTGGCAGGGGGGACGACCCAGTACTTC. Protein: CASSIVAGGTTQYF.

The chain joins TRBV7-9 to TRBJ2-7, with D possibly called TRBD1 or TRBD2 (5 bases each). The CDR3 length is 18 residues. Trimming removed 0 bases at V and 6 bases at J, with 24 bases between. Per germline, CDR1 SEHNR and CDR2 FQNEAQ (reference sequence). CDR3 bases: TGTGCCAGCAGCTTAGCTTGGGGCCTCGGGGATTTTGTAAGCGAGCAGTACTTC. This translates into CASSLAWGLGDFVSEQYF.

The V and J genes are TRBV5-1 and TRBJ2-5; a weak D match, TRBD2 (6 bases). Germline assignment: CDR1 SGHRS and CDR2 YFSETQ. Trimming removed 0 bases at V and 2 bases at J, with 23 bases between. The CDR3 totals 19 residues. The CDR3 sequence is CASSLAGGNGIIGQETQYF. The CDR3 DNA reads as TGCGCCAGCAGCTTGGCCGGGGGTAATGGCATAATTGGTCAAGAGACCCAGTACTTC.

The chain uses TRBV2 and TRBJ2-1, with 7 nucleotides matching TRBD2. The CDR3 is made up of 13 amino acids. CDR1 SNHLY and CDR2 FYNNEI come from the germline V gene. The junction had 4 bases not matched to a gene; V was cut back by 6 bases and J by 5 bases. Here the CDR3 DNA reads TGTGCCAGCAGGGGAGGGACGCACAATGAGCAGTTCTTC. This codes for CASRGGTHNEQFF.

The V and J genes are TRBV7-8 and TRBJ2-3, with 11 bases that match TRBD2. Losses at the gene ends were 8 bases for V and 2 bases for J; bases not matched to a gene: 6. The CDR3 has 15 residues. The germline gives CDR1 SGHVS, CDR2 FQNEAQ. The CDR3 nucleotides read TGTGCCAGCGGGATAGCGGGGGGGGACACAGATACGCAGTATTTT. Protein sequence: CASGIAGGDTDTQYF.

This chain uses TRBV6-5 with TRBJ1-1; no firm D call. Between the trimmed V and J ends, which lost 2 bases and 11 bases, there was a span of 18 bases. Germline CDR1 and CDR2: MNHEY and SVGAGI. CDR3 length equals 14 residues. For the CDR3, the DNA is TGTGCCAGCAGTTACAACGAAAGGAGCTCGGGGGCTTTCTTT. This sequence encodes CASSYNERSSGAFF.

The chain uses TRBV5-1 and TRBJ2-1; unclear D gene. CDR1 is SGHRS and CDR2 is YFSETQ in the germline V gene. Trimming removed 4 bases from V and 0 bases from J, with 11 bases in between. CDR3 length: 15 amino acids. The DNA of the CDR3 is TGCGCCAGCAGCCCCCCCCACAGCTCCTACAATGAGCAGTTCTTC. Translating gives CASSPPHSSYNEQFF.

J is TRBJ2-2 and V is TRBV5-4; D is unclear. The CDR3 extends over 15 amino acids. Per germline, CDR1 SGHNT and CDR2 YYREEE (reference sequence). Trimming removed 0 bases at V and 0 bases at J, with 6 bases between. The CDR3 region is CASSLDAANTGELFF. DNA for the CDR3: TGTGCCAGCAGCTTGGATGCAGCGAACACCGGGGAGCTGTTTTTT.

J is TRBJ1-1 and V is TRBV6-6; the match to TRBD1 covers 8 bases. The CDR3 extends over 14 amino acids. V lost 6 bases to trimming and J lost 4 bases; unmatched junction nucleotides: 7. Germline assignment: CDR1 MNHNY and CDR2 SVGAGI (reference sequence). CDR3 sequence reads: CASRNTGGGTEAFF. The DNA of the CDR3 is TGTGCCAGCAGAAACACAGGGGGTGGCACTGAAGCTTTCTTT.

This chain links TRBV10-3 with TRBJ1-2, with 10 bases lining up with TRBD1. The length of the CDR3 is 12 residues. Per the germline V gene, CDR1 is ENHRY and CDR2 is SYGVKD. With V trimmed by 6 bases and J by 8 bases, 3 bases remained unmatched. The CDR3 loop is CAIRETGGGYTF. In DNA, the CDR3 is TGTGCCATCAGGGAGACAGGGGGCGGCTACACCTTC.

The chain couples TRBV5-4 to TRBJ2-5; 7 bases line up with TRBD2. Germline V lookup: CDR1 SGHNT, CDR2 YYREEE (reference sequence). After removal of 0 bases from V and 4 bases from J, the junction contained 6 bases not matched to a gene. This CDR3 spans 15 amino acids. The CDR3 DNA is TGTGCCAGCAGCTTGGCCCCGGGGGGAACAGAGACCCAGTACTTC. Protein product: CASSLAPGGTETQYF.

This clone was found a few times. J is TRBJ1-5 and V is TRBV7-9, with D possibly TRBD1 on 5 matching bases. The CDR3 is 14 amino acids. Germline V gene sequence: CDR1 SEHNR, CDR2 FQNEAQ (reference sequence). Trimming stripped 5 bases from V and 6 bases from J, with 14 bases between. DNA for the CDR3: TGTGCCAGCAGCCCCATCGGGGACGGTCAGCCCCAGCATTTT. It is translated as CASSPIGDGQPQHF.